What follows describes a single T cell receptor (beta chain). The specificity of this receptor is unknown. Base qualities were left out, and no much larger clone turns up one base away. The entry originates in a study of CD8 T cells in Susac syndrome (dated by TCRdb to between 2018 and 2021). General notes on the study: Among the Susac syndrome patients who were sequenced, clinically active disease was present in more than 5 and clinical remission was observed in eight. Susac syndrome patients were therapy-naive, on corticosteroids (some also receiving IVIg), or on IVIg alone at blood withdrawal. The study used repertoire sequencing to test whether antigen drove CD8+ T cell activation and differentiation in Susac syndrome. The full study reports these points: The CD4+ T cell repertoire of patients with Susac syndrome showed no detectable clonal expansion. The study acknowledged that relatively few individuals were included in the TCR sequencing and HLA analysis.

Peripheral blood CD8+ and CD4+ T cells from healthy donors, Susac syndrome patients and multiple sclerosis patients were profiled by high-throughput TCR beta sequencing. The Susac syndrome patients fulfilled recently defined diagnostic criteria for definite or probable disease. Bulk CD8+ and CD4+ T cells were purified by magnetic negative isolation, while CD8+ TEMRA cells were enriched using FACS. Blood was collected in EDTA tubes and processed within 24 hours, with PBMCs isolated through density gradient centrifugation. PBMCs intended for TCR sequencing were frozen in liquid nitrogen and were later thawed in a 37 degrees C water bath. A purity of at least 90% was achieved for sorted or isolated CD4+, CD8+ and CD8+ TEMRA cells. The CDR3 contains 14 residues, cysteine and phenylalanine counted. Only the CDR3 region is kept as DNA, spanning 42 bases read in frame from base 1. V gives up 6 bases and J gives up 3 bases, and the segment between their germline ends measures 11 bases.

RNA was extracted using the RNeasy kit, and about 0.45 to 1 microgram was reverse transcribed with random hexamers. TCR beta CDR3 regions were amplified with the immunoSEQ multiplex PCR assay covering 54 Vbeta and 13 Jbeta segments. PCR amplification bias was corrected by using a synthetic template baseline for primer optimization and computational correction. The study's processing was this. Reads were assigned to V, D and J genes according to IMGT and analyzed in immunoSEQ Analyzer, with only productive sequences retained. Clonality was computed as one minus Shannon entropy normalized by log2 of the number of productive unique sequences. For each patient and control, public and private clones were evaluated within the 100 most prevalent clones. Susac-specific clones were defined as absent from healthy and MS cohorts, roughly 1,100 published viral clones and other ImmuneACCESS disease sequences. TCRdb ran its own pipeline on the public reads, namely fastp trimming at Q25 and MiXCR clone calling, and kept in-frame beta chains. Rows with a matching CDR3 protein are joined into one entry that keeps the most common DNA and genes. The V and J calls were determined by TCRdb, not by the authors. For this sample the table gives 77,000 or so distinct CDR3 sequences, of which about 93% were detected only once. In total, the top ten clones hold approximately 0.52% of the sample.

The receptor's source is a human donor with Susac syndrome. The chain couples TRBV12-3 or TRBV12-4 to TRBJ2-2; a tentative D match to TRBD2 spans 5 bases. The sample was CD4+ T cells from PBMCs. The CDR3 amino acid sequence is: CASSSGDYTGELFF. The base sequence is TGTGCCAGCAGCTCCGGGGATTACACCGGGGAGCTGTTTTTT.